The 14 T cell receptor beta chains below come from one sample, sequenced in a study of blood T cell repertoires in COVID-19. Some clones are missing from TCRdb's copy, which holds only in-frame ones; the method was immunoSEQ multiplex PCR. The sample yields 250,000 or so clones, about 83% seen once. The sample was peripheral blood. The receptors were sampled from a woman aged 40 to 50 who had recovered from COVID-19.

The chain has TRBV12-3 or TRBV12-4 and TRBJ1-2, with 7 bases matching TRBD1. The CDR3 extends over 12 amino acids. V was pared by 10 bases and J by 4 bases, with 6 bases of the junction left unmatched. CDR3 in DNA: TGTGCCATCCTGACAGGGCCCTATGGCTACACCTTC. It encodes CAILTGPYGYTF.

The chain carries TRBV6-6 and TRBJ1-6, with 8 bases lining up with TRBD1. The germline V gene has CDR1 MNHNY and CDR2 SVGAGI (reference sequence). The V gene end was trimmed by 5 bases and the J gene end by 10 bases; junction bases not matched to a gene: 7. This CDR3 is 14 amino acids long. This CDR3 is CASSGDRSGSPLHF. For the CDR3, the DNA is TGTGCCAGCAGTGGGGACAGGTCTGGGTCACCCCTCCACTTT.

This sequence joins TRBV7-3 and TRBJ2-5; D is perhaps TRBD2 (6 bases). CDR3 length equals 13 residues. In germline, CDR1 is SGHTA, CDR2 FQGTGA. Between the trimmed V and J ends, which lost 5 bases and 0 bases, there was a span of 7 bases. The DNA of the CDR3 is TGTGCCAGCAGCGGCGGGAACCAAGAGACCCAGTACTTC. Encoded protein: CASSGGNQETQYF.

This chain connects TRBV3-1 (or the pseudogene TRBV3-2) to TRBJ2-3; maybe TRBD2 (6 bases). Trimming took off 3 bases at V and 1 base at J, with 14 bases between the two ends. Germline-derived CDR1 and CDR2 are LGHDT and YNNKEL (reference sequence). The CDR3 covers 16 residues. The CDR3 nucleotides read TGTGCCAGCAGCCAGTTCTACGGGGGTGGCACAGATACGCAGTATTTT. Its protein is CASSQFYGGGTDTQYF.

The V gene is TRBV6-1, the J gene TRBJ1-5; D gene ambiguous. Per the germline V gene, CDR1 is MNHNS and CDR2 is SASEGT. CDR3 length equals 14 residues. V gave up 1 base and J gave up 4 bases, with 8 bases separating them. Written as DNA, the CDR3 is TGTGCCAGCAGTGAAGTGGCAAATAATCAGCCCCAGCATTTT. Translating it yields CASSEVANNQPQHF.

This clone was counted a single time. CDR3 nucleotides: TGCGCCAGCAGCTCCCCGGGACAGCCTCATGGCTACACCTTC. It specifies CASSSPGQPHGYTF. The chain carries TRBV5-1 and TRBJ1-2; 7 bases are shared with TRBD1. CDR3 length: 14 residues. Germline V gives CDR1 SGHRS, CDR2 YFSETQ. Trimming cost V 3 bases and J 6 bases; bases outside gene matches: 8.

The chain links TRBV5-1 to TRBJ1-2; no definite D call. The V and J ends lost 2 bases and 4 bases respectively, with 18 bases between them. The CDR3 runs 16 residues. CDR1 is SGHRS and CDR2 is YFSETQ in the germline V gene. In DNA, the CDR3 is TGCGCCAGCAGCTTTACCCCTGTCGGAGTCGGCTATGGCTACACCTTC. Its translation is CASSFTPVGVGYGYTF.

This clone was detected only a few times. The chain employs TRBV28 and TRBJ1-5; weak D call: TRBD1 (6 bases). Germline CDR1 reads MDHEN; CDR2 reads SYDVKM. Trimming removed 2 bases at V and 2 bases at J, with 13 bases between. This CDR3 region has 16 residues. Here the CDR3 reads CASSLPQDRGNQPQHF. The CDR3 DNA sequence: TGTGCCAGCAGTTTACCCCAGGACAGAGGCAATCAGCCCCAGCATTTT.

The V call is TRBV6-5, the J call TRBJ1-5, with 7 nucleotides matching TRBD1. The germline V gene has CDR1 MNHEY and CDR2 SVGAGI. This CDR3 region has 16 residues. The V and J ends lost 4 bases and 6 bases, in that order; junction bases with no gene match: 12. The CDR3 here is CASSSSDRAGAQPQHF. CDR3 bases: TGTGCCAGCAGTTCCTCAGACAGGGCAGGGGCTCAGCCCCAGCATTTT.

This rearrangement joins TRBV19 to TRBJ1-4; weak D call: TRBD1 (5 bases). The CDR3 runs to 15 residues. Germline V gene data show CDR1 as LNHDA and CDR2 as SQIVND (reference sequence). Deletions cut 6 bases from V and 8 bases from J, with 19 bases between. The CDR3 DNA reads as TGTGCCAGTAGGATGAATAGGGGTGTTCGGGAAAAACTGTTTTTT. Protein product: CASRMNRGVREKLFF.

This clone was found many times. The rearrangement uses TRBV9 and TRBJ1-4, with D unclear. CDR1 is SGDLS and CDR2 is YYNGEE in the germline V gene. V was pared by 0 bases and J by 0 bases, with 6 bases between. This CDR3 contains 15 residues. The CDR3, as DNA: TGTGCCAGCAGCGTAGGAGTTGCAACTAATGAAAAACTGTTTTTT. Residues: CASSVGVATNEKLFF.

This clone was observed once. The chain employs TRBV12-3 or TRBV12-4 and TRBJ1-5; D may be TRBD1 (6 bases). The CDR3 totals 13 residues. Deletions cut 6 bases from V and 5 bases from J, with 11 bases between. The CDR3 coding sequence is TGTGCCAGCAGGAAACAGGGCGATCAGCCCCAGCATTTT. As protein: CASRKQGDQPQHF.

The chain joins TRBV6-1 to TRBJ1-6; possible D gene TRBD1, 6 bases. Germline assignment: CDR1 MNHNS and CDR2 SASEGT. CDR3 length: 16 amino acids. With 1 base removed from V and 5 bases from J, the gap between germline ends came to 12 bases. The CDR3 spells CASSEVWGGNNSPLHF. The DNA for the CDR3 is TGTGCCAGCAGTGAAGTTTGGGGGGGCAATAATTCACCCCTCCACTTT.

This clone occurred many times. V gene TRBV3-1 (or the pseudogene TRBV3-2) combines with J gene TRBJ1-6, with a weak D call TRBD1 (5 bases). CDR3 length: 12 residues. Trimming removed 3 bases at V and 11 bases at J, with 8 bases between. Looked up from germline, CDR1 is LGHDT and CDR2 is YNNKEL (reference sequence). For the CDR3, the DNA is TGTGCCAGCAGCCAGGGGCTGGCACCCCTCCACTTT. Its protein product is CASSQGLAPLHF.